A selection of T cell receptor beta chains follows, all from one sample in a study of blood T cell repertoires in COVID-19. Here immunoSEQ multiplex PCR was the method, and the copy in TCRdb shows in-frame clones only, minus some. Of 80,000 to 100,000 clones listed, 70% to 90% are singletons. The sequenced sample consisted of peripheral blood. The receptor set was obtained from a human donor with COVID-19, enrolled during active disease. The donor label of this sample is uncertain. Both conserved end residues are part of each CDR3. For some rows the clone size is stated as once, few or many, or as a class when expanded; others skip it.

j_gene	len	abundance	v_gene	CDR3aa
TRBJ1-6	14	-	TRBV19	CASTRQGRNSPLHF
TRBJ2-6	18	-	TRBV5-1	CASSLGTGRGSGANVLTF
TRBJ1-1	12	once	TRBV12-3/TRBV12-4	CASSFSRGEAFF
TRBJ2-7	15	-	TRBV5-1	CASSPPLGAAYEQYF
TRBJ1-1	14	-	TRBV9	CASSLKDRGTEAFF
TRBJ1-2	15	-	TRBV5-1	CASSLAPSADYGYTF
TRBJ1-1	12	-	TRBV6-1	CASSERNTEAFF
TRBJ1-4	13	-	TRBV6-5	CASSPRDNEKLFF
TRBJ1-6	14	-	TRBV9	CASSVVAGDSPLHF
TRBJ1-5	17	few	TRBV15	CATSSRGDRDSNQPQHF
TRBJ1-1	16	-	TRBV11-1	CASSLIGTAGASEAFF
TRBJ2-3	15	-	TRBV3-1/TRBV3-2	CASSQTSGSTDTQYF
TRBJ1-4	15	-	TRBV6-5	CASSERQGRDEKLFF
TRBJ2-7	15	-	TRBV6-6	CASSPPLEGDYEQYF
TRBJ1-1	14	once	TRBV3-1/TRBV3-2	CASSQVGRNTEAFF
TRBJ2-2	12	-	TRBV19	CASSARGGELFF
TRBJ1-1	13	-	TRBV3-1/TRBV3-2	CASSQEGRARTFF
TRBJ2-3	15	-	TRBV25-1	CASSDRRGQADTQYF
TRBJ1-2	16	-	TRBV27	CASSLAQGRGAYGYTF
TRBJ1-2	15	-	TRBV19	CASSILGQTNYGYTF
TRBJ2-7	15	few	TRBV20-1	CSASKGGSLTYEQYF
TRBJ2-2	14	-	TRBV4-2	CASSQGSLTGELFF
TRBJ2-5	13	-	TRBV27	CASSSPLQETQYF
TRBJ2-4	18	-	TRBV18	CASSPQSSGVGAKNIQYF
TRBJ2-7	16	-	TRBV28	CASSDPRGGGSYEQYF
TRBJ1-1	16	-	TRBV9	CASSPPRGSSHTEAFF
TRBJ2-5	15	-	TRBV7-3	CASSLNGQIQETQYF
TRBJ1-4	15	-	TRBV19	CASSTPRTGAEKLFF
TRBJ2-2	16	-	TRBV28	CASSLGVGTGAGELFF
TRBJ1-1	10	-	TRBV20-1	CSARREEAFF
TRBJ1-1	13	-	TRBV18	CASSPAAGGIGFF
TRBJ2-7	14	once	TRBV5-4	CASSSAPTNYEQYF
TRBJ2-1	16	-	TRBV9	CASSVERGTAYNEQFF
TRBJ1-2	15	-	TRBV21-1	CASSRPTVPEMGYTF
TRBJ1-2	13	-	TRBV5-1	CASSSVTDYGYTF
TRBJ1-1	13	-	TRBV5-6	CASRRGQGPEAFF
TRBJ1-3	18	-	TRBV9	CASSVFSGETISGNTIYF
TRBJ2-7	15	-	TRBV6-1	CASSDRAPDDSEQYF
TRBJ2-7	15	-	TRBV4-1	CASSTPGLANDEQYF
TRBJ1-2	12	-	TRBV6-1	CASSEIRRGYTF
TRBJ1-1	15	few	TRBV5-1	CASSLAAGEIAEAFF
TRBJ1-3	14	-	TRBV5-1	CASSSTGAGNTIYF
TRBJ2-1	14	once	TRBV7-8	CASSADRGGNEQFF
TRBJ2-2	14	once	TRBV21-1	CASPETGFTGELFF
TRBJ2-5	16	-	TRBV7-7	CASSDIGASGQETQYF
TRBJ1-3	14	-	TRBV13	CASSLGSIRNTIYF
TRBJ1-2	13	-	TRBV12-3/TRBV12-4	CASSRGDNYGYTF
TRBJ2-3	14	-	TRBV2	CASLEAQSTDTQYF
TRBJ1-6	11	-	TRBV2	CASSENSPLHF
TRBJ2-5	13	-	TRBV7-3	CASSRQGEETQYF
TRBJ2-7	13	-	TRBV12-3/TRBV12-4	CASSPGASDEQYF
TRBJ2-2	15	-	TRBV10-3	CAISGGLLNTGELFF
TRBJ1-2	14	-	TRBV5-1	CASSLDGQGEGYTF
TRBJ1-2	17	-	TRBV11-2	CASSLDRGRTGYNGYTF
TRBJ2-1	16	-	TRBV11-3	CASSPNPASALREQFF
TRBJ1-4	13	-	TRBV2	CARGQGPNEKLFF
TRBJ2-7	15	-	TRBV27	CASSLAGTAAYEQYF
TRBJ2-7	14	-	TRBV6-5	CASIGQGASYEQYF
TRBJ1-4	16	-	TRBV27	CANKPGQLKPSEKLFF
TRBJ1-4	13	-	TRBV12-3/TRBV12-4	CASSLAANEKLFF